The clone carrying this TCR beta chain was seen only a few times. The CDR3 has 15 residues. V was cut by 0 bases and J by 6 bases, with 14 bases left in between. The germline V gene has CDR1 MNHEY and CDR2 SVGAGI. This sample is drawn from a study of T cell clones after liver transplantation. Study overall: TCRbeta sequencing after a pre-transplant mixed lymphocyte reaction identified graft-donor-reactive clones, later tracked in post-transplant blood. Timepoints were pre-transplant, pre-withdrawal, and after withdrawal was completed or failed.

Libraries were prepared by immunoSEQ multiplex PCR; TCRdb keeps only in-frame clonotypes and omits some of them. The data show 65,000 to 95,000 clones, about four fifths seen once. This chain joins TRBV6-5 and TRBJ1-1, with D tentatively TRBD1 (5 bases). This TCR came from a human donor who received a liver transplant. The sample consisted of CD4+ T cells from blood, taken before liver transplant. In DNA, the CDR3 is TGTGCCAGCAGTTACTCGGTTGGGGGTCTTGCTGAAGCTTTCTTT. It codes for CASSYSVGGLAEAFF.